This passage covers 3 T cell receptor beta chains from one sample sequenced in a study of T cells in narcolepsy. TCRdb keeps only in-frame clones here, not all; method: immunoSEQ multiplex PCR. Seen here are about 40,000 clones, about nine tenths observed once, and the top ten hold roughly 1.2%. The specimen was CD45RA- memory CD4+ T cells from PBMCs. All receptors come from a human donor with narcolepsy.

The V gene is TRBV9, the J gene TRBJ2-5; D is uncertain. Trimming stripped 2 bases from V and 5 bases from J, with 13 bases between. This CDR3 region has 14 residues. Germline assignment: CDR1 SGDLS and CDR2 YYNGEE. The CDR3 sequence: CASSVSPRMETQYF. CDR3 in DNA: TGTGCCAGCAGCGTCTCACCTAGGATGGAGACCCAGTACTTC. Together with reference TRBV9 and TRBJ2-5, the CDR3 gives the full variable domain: DSGVTQTPKHLITATGQRVTLRCSPRSGDLSVYWYQQSLDQGLQFLIQYYNGEERAKGNILERFSAQQFPDLHSELNLSSLELGDSALYFCASSVSPRMETQYFGPGTRLLVL.

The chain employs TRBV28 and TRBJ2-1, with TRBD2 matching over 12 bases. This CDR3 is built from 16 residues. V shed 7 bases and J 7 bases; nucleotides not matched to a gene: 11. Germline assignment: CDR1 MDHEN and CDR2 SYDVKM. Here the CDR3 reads CASNPAQGLAGNEQFF. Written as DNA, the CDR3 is TGTGCCAGCAACCCAGCCCAAGGACTAGCGGGAAATGAGCAGTTCTTC.

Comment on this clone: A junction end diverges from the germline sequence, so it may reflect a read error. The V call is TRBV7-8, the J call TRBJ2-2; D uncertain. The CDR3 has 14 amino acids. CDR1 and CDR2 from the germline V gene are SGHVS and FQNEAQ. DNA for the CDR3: TGTGCCAGCAGCTTAGACCTGAACGCCGGGGAGCTGTTTTTT. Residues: CASSLDLNAGELFF.